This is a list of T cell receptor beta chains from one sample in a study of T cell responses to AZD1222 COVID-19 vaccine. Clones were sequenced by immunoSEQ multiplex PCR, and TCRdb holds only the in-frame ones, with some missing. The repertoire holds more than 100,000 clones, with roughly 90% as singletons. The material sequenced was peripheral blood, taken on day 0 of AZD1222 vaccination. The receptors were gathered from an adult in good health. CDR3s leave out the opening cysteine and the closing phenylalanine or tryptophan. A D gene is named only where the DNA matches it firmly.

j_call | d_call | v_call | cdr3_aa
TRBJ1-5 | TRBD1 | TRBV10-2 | ASTSRGRGDQPQH
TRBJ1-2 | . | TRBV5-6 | ASSLTDLANYGYT
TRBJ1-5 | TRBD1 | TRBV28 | ASSFSTGQGHDSVH
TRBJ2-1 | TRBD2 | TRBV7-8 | ASSLKPSGGQNNEQF
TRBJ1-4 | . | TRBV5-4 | ASRPGGQGNEKLF
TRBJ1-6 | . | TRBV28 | ASPSNPCGSYNSPLH
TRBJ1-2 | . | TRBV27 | ASSFAGDYGYT
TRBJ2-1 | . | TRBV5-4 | ASSLAAVMGGQF
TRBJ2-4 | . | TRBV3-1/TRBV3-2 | ASSLAGLSKNIQY
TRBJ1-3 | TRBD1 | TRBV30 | AWTRDRTKSSGNTIY
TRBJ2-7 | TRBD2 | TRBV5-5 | ASSFGLAGGYEQY
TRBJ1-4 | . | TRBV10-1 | ASGGFSFNEKLF
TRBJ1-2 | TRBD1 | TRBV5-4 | ASNSQGDGYT
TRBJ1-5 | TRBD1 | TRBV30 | AWSAQGARQPQH
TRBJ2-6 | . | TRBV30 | AWSVGSGANVLT
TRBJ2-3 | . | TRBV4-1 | ASSQSNTQY
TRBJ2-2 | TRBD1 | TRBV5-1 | ASSLWTGGTGELF
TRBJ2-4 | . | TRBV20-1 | SASTTGGGLAKNIQY
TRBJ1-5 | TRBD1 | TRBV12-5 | ASGHSDRGFNQPQH
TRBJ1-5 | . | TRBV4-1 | ASSQDRGSNQPQH
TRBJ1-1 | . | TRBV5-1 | ASSLIGEAF
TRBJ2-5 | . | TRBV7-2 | ASSPLQETQY
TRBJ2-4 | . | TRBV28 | ASSLSAGRTVKNIQY
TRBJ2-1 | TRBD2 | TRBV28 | ASSFTSGVNNEQF
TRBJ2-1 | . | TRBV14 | ASSQAEGEQF
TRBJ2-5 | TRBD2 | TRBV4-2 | ASSLAGSQETQY
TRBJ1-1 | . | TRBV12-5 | ASGLEGRGRAF
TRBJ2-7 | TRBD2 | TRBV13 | ASSLGGAGVPYEQY
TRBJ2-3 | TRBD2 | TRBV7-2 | ASSRKLASHTQY
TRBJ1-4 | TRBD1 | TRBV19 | ASSMGQGFEKLF
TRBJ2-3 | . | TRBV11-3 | ASSPRRGADTQY
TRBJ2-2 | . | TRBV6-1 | ASSEDYRYYTGELF
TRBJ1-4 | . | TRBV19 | ASSIGGALNEKLF
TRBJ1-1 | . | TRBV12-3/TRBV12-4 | ASSLIGNTEAF
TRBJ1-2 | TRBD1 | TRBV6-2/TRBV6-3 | ASSQQGDYGYT
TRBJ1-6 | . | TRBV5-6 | ASSLGGSSPLH
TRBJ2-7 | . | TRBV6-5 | ASSYPQGGQY
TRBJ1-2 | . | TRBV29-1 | SVESGYGYT
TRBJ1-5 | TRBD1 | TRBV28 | ASNSGQGSNQPQH
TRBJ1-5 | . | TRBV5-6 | ASSLGVNSNQPQH
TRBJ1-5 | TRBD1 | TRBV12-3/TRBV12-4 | ASSSVDRQPQH
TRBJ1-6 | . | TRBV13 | ASSEGRGYNSPLH
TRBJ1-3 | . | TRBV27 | ARILWGQGRNSGNTIY
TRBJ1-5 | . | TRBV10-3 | AISDLGIGGNQPQH
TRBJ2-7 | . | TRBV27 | ASSIRDSTYEQY
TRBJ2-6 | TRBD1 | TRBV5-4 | ASSLVQGIPLSGANVLT